The text below deals with one TCR beta chain. Antigen: not known. Other nucleotide sequences from this sample produce the same CDR3. Time point denoted: week 11, during vaccination. Topical imiquimod accompanied each vaccine dose, which consisted of 300 ug of mutant IDH1 20-mer peptide. This entry belongs to a study of a mutant IDH1 vaccine in newly diagnosed glioma. Whole-study context: Treated patients had a mean age of approximately 41 years and a sex split that was about 62% male and 37.5% female.

Germline lookup yields CDR1 SGHTS and CDR2 YDEGEE. The CDR3 has 14 residues. Trimming took 4 bases from V and 0 from J, leaving 10 bases between them. The method was immunoSEQ multiplex PCR; TCRdb's version includes in-frame clones alone and lacks a portion of them. The sample records about 130,000 clones, about 80% being singletons. The sample here was PBMCs, taken from a glioma patient whose treatment included an IDH1 peptide vaccine. J is TRBJ1-1 and V is TRBV5-8, with D unresolved. The TCR originated in a man aged 40-49 years with glioma. CDR3 residues: CASSRGHLNTEAFF. CDR3 coding DNA: TGTGCCAGCAGCCGTGGTCATTTGAACACTGAAGCTTTCTTT. Supplemented by reference TRBV5-8 and TRBJ1-1, the full variable domain reads EAGVTQSPTHLIKTRGQQATLRCSPISGHTSVYWYQQALGLGLQFLLWYDEGEERNRGNFPPRFSGRQFPNYSSELNVNALELEDSALYLCASSRGHLNTEAFFGQGTRLTVV.